The next 29 T cell receptor beta chains were all read from a single sample in a study of shared clonotypes between healthy human individuals. TCRdb keeps only in-frame clones here, not all; method: immunoSEQ multiplex PCR. The sample includes some 2,100,000 clones, approximately 96% of them seen just once. The sequenced sample was naive CD4+ T cells sorted from blood. The subset was: CD45RA+ positively selected. These TCRs come from a man aged 18 to 30 in good health.

Comments on this clone: This CDR3 is also generated by other DNA sequences in the sample. The genes are TRBV15 and TRBJ1-2; D is uncertain. This CDR3 contains 13 residues. V lost 1 base and J 4 bases, leaving 7 bases between the germline ends. Germline values: CDR1 LNHNV, CDR2 YYDKDF (reference sequence). CDR3 in amino acids: CATSRVGVYGYTF. The CDR3 bases are TGTGCCACCAGCAGAGTTGGGGTCTATGGCTACACCTTC. The full variable domain, completed using reference TRBV15 and TRBJ1-2, is DAMVIQNPRYQVTQFGKPVTLSCSQTLNHNVMYWYQQKSSQAPKLLFHYYDKDFNNEADTPDNFQSRRPNTSFCFLDIRSPGLGDTAMYLCATSRVGVYGYTFGSGTRLTVV.

V and J are TRBV9 and TRBJ2-7; possibly TRBD2 for D (7 bases). V lost 3 bases and J lost 2, with 15 bases in between. The CDR3 runs to 15 residues. Germline CDR1 SGDLS, CDR2 YYNGEE. CDR3 sequence reads: CASSEGGGSPYEQYF. CDR3 nucleotide sequence: TGTGCCAGCAGCGAGGGGGGCGGGAGTCCCTACGAGCAGTACTTC.

The chain recombines TRBV5-5 with TRBJ1-1; D perhaps matches TRBD1 (5 bases). The length of the CDR3 is 16 residues. V was clipped by 0 bases and J by 7 bases, with 19 bases between them. Germline V CDR1 and CDR2: SGHKS, YYEKEE (reference sequence). The CDR3 coding sequence is TGTGCCAGCAGCTTGGCCCCAGGGCTGACTTTGGGTGAAGCTTTCTTT. Protein: CASSLAPGLTLGEAFF.

Worth noting for this clone: Other DNA sequences in this specimen translate into the identical CDR3. This sequence joins TRBV5-1 and TRBJ2-3; 8 nucleotides line up with TRBD2. This CDR3 region has 15 residues. The V segment lost 4 bases and the J segment 1 base; nucleotides outside the gene matches: 5. Germline assignment: CDR1 SGHRS and CDR2 YFSETQ. The CDR3 bases are TGCGCCAGCAGCCCGGGAGGGGTGGGCACAGATACGCAGTATTTT. As protein: CASSPGGVGTDTQYF.

Notes on this clone: One junction end does not reproduce the germline sequence, and a read error may be involved. This chain links TRBV30 with TRBJ2-1; TRBD2 might be the D (5 bases). CDR3 length: 14 residues. Germline V gene lookup returns CDR1 GTSNPN and CDR2 SVGIG (reference sequence). CDR3 DNA: TGTGCCTGGGGTGTCTTCGGAGGTTACAATGAGCAGTTCTTC. Its translation: CAWGVFGGYNEQFF.

The chain links TRBV28 to TRBJ1-1; D call uncertain. With 3 bases removed from V and 5 bases from J, the gap between germline ends came to 7 bases. CDR3 length: 12 residues. Germline V gene data show CDR1 as MDHEN and CDR2 as SYDVKM. CDR3 coding DNA: TGTGCCAGCAGTTTGTCACAGACTGAAGCTTTCTTT. This sequence encodes CASSLSQTEAFF.

The sample holds one count of this clone. An end of the junction does not agree with germline; a read error may underlie this. The V and J genes are TRBV7-7 and TRBJ2-1; 8 nucleotides match TRBD2. The CDR3 is 15 amino acids. CDR1 and CDR2 (germline): SSHAT, FNYEAQ (reference sequence). Written as DNA, the CDR3 is TGTGCTAGCAGCTTATACGGGGGGGCCAGTGATGAGCAGTTCTTC. As protein: CASSLYGGASDEQFF.

This chain joins TRBV19 and TRBJ2-7; D gene ambiguous. CDR3 length: 13 residues. Germline CDR1 LNHDA, CDR2 SQIVND (reference sequence). The V end was cut by 6 bases, the J end by 2 bases, with 11 bases between. CDR3 DNA sequence: TGTGCCAGTAGCCCAAGAAGCACCTACGAGCAGTACTTC. This translates into CASSPRSTYEQYF.

The chain has TRBV6-1 and TRBJ2-1; D is ambiguous. Deletions cut 0 bases from V and 7 bases from J, with 16 bases between. From germline, CDR1 is MNHNS and CDR2 SASEGT. The CDR3 length is 16 residues. CDR3 region: CASSEARPTLKNEQFF. The CDR3 region has the DNA TGTGCCAGCAGTGAAGCGAGGCCCACCCTAAAAAATGAGCAGTTCTTC.

The rearrangement links TRBV11-1 to TRBJ2-2, with 8 bases matching TRBD2. The CDR3 spans 16 residues. Trimming at V came to 4 bases and at J to 1 base, leaving 5 bases not matched to a gene. Germline V gene lookup returns CDR1 SGHAT and CDR2 FQDESV (reference sequence). CDR3 region: CASSSRLAQNTGELFF. The DNA of the CDR3 is TGTGCCAGCAGCTCCAGACTAGCGCAGAACACCGGGGAGCTGTTTTTT. The full variable domain, in which reference TRBV11-1 and TRBJ2-2 provide the parts outside the CDR3, is EAEVAQSPRYKITEKSQAVAFWCDPISGHATLYWYRQILGQGPELLVQFQDESVVDDSQLPKDRFSAERLKGVDSTLKIQPAELGDSAMYLCASSSRLAQNTGELFFGEGSRLTVL.

The genes are TRBV5-1 and TRBJ2-2; D gene ambiguous. The CDR3 length is 17 residues. CDR1 is SGHRS, CDR2 YFSETQ, per germline. The V and J ends lost 4 bases and 5 bases respectively, with 21 bases between them. DNA of the CDR3: TGCGCCAGCAGCACTGGATCGACGGCCCCAGGAACCGGGGAGCTGTTTTTT. Amino acids: CASSTGSTAPGTGELFF.

The chain uses TRBV7-8 and TRBJ2-3; 10 positions agree with TRBD2. Per germline, CDR1 SGHVS and CDR2 FQNEAQ. With 1 base clipped from V and 7 bases from J, the junction kept 8 bases outside the gene matches. The CDR3 consists of 16 residues. CDR3 region: CASSLGGSGRFNTQYF. CDR3 in DNA: TGTGCCAGCAGCTTAGGCGGTAGCGGGAGGTTTAATACGCAGTATTTT.

This chain links TRBV4-1 with TRBJ2-1; D possibly matches TRBD1 or TRBD2 (6 bases each). CDR1 is MGHRA and CDR2 is YSYEKL in the germline V gene. The CDR3 covers 15 residues. Trimming cost V 1 base and J 5 bases, with 12 bases left between them. Here the CDR3 reads CASSQVGGLNNEQFF. In DNA, the CDR3 is TGCGCCAGCAGCCAAGTGGGGGGCTTAAACAATGAGCAGTTCTTC.

The J gene is TRBJ2-5, the V gene TRBV19, with 10 nucleotides matching TRBD1. This CDR3 is 16 amino acids long. V shed 6 bases and J 7 bases; nucleotides not matched to a gene: 14. CDR1 is LNHDA, CDR2 SQIVND, per germline (reference sequence). This CDR3 is CASRATGQGTRGTQYF. In DNA, the CDR3 is TGTGCCAGTAGGGCAACGGGACAGGGGACAAGAGGGACCCAGTACTTC.

The chain uses TRBV6-6 and TRBJ2-5, with D possibly matching TRBD2 (6 bases). Trimming stripped 6 bases from V and 0 bases from J, with 11 bases between. The CDR3 consists of 14 residues. Germline V CDR1 and CDR2: MNHNY, SVGAGI (reference sequence). CDR3 in amino acids: CASRIAEYQETQYF. Here the CDR3 DNA reads TGTGCCAGCAGAATAGCGGAGTACCAAGAGACCCAGTACTTC.

The chain uses TRBV30 and TRBJ2-2; TRBD1 agrees at 7 bases. Germline CDR1 reads GTSNPN; CDR2 reads SVGIG (reference sequence). V lost 0 bases and J lost 8; bases outside the gene matches: 9. The CDR3 is 15 residues long. DNA of the CDR3: TGTGCCTGGAGTGTCGTGACAGGGAAACGGGGGGAGCTGTTTTTT. It specifies CAWSVVTGKRGELFF.

In nucleotides, the CDR3 is TGTGCCAGCTCACCGGGCAGGGGAAGCGAAAAACTGTTTTTT. It is translated as CASSPGRGSEKLFF. The J gene is TRBJ1-4, the V gene TRBV18; D is perhaps TRBD1 (6 bases). V gave up 3 bases and J gave up 8 bases, with 13 bases separating them. This CDR3 spans 14 amino acids. Germline assignment: CDR1 KGHSH and CDR2 LQKENI.

Notes on this clone: The sample carries other DNA sequences with the same CDR3. The chain employs TRBV5-1 and TRBJ1-5; D call uncertain. Germline assignment: CDR1 SGHRS and CDR2 YFSETQ. This CDR3 has 13 amino acids. Trimming pared 2 bases from V and 4 bases from J, leaving 7 bases between. Here the CDR3 DNA reads TGCGCCAGCAGCTTCTCAGAGAATCAGCCCCAGCATTTT. This codes for CASSFSENQPQHF.

V gene TRBV7-6 combines with J gene TRBJ2-1; D remains ambiguous. V was pared by 6 bases and J by 6 bases, with 21 bases between. In germline, CDR1 is SGHVS, CDR2 FNYEAQ. This CDR3 spans 16 amino acids. Here the CDR3 DNA reads TGTGCCAGCAGTCAAAACGGAGCATCGAGGACCAATGAGCAGTTCTTC. Translation: CASSQNGASRTNEQFF.

This clone came up a few times. This specimen includes other DNA sequences encoding the same CDR3. The gene calls are TRBV9 and TRBJ2-1; 9 positions agree with TRBD2. The CDR3 is 15 amino acids. Germline V CDR1 and CDR2: SGDLS, YYNGEE. With 2 bases clipped from V and 0 bases from J, the junction kept 0 bases outside the gene matches. The CDR3 region has the DNA TGTGCCAGCAGCGTTAGCGGGAGCTCCTACAATGAGCAGTTCTTC. Translated, it gives CASSVSGSSYNEQFF.

As to this clone: This sample also contains other DNA sequences that code for the same CDR3. The rearrangement uses TRBV10-3 and TRBJ1-5; D gene ambiguous. V shed 1 base and J shed 3 bases, with 4 bases lying between them. CDR3 length equals 13 residues. The V gene's germline CDR1 is ENHRY and CDR2 SYGVKD. CDR3 protein: CAISELANQPQHF. CDR3 DNA sequence: TGTGCCATCAGTGAGTTGGCCAATCAGCCCCAGCATTTT.

The chain recombines TRBV5-8 with TRBJ1-5; 10 bases match TRBD1. The CDR3 consists of 16 residues. Trimming removed 5 bases from V and 0 bases from J; junction bases left unmatched: 5. Germline V gene data show CDR1 as SGHTS and CDR2 as YDEGEE. This chain's CDR3 is CASRDRGSYSNQPQHF. CDR3 in DNA: TGTGCCAGCAGGGACAGGGGGTCTTATAGCAATCAGCCCCAGCATTTT.

This sequence joins TRBV28 and TRBJ2-1; TRBD2 agrees at 8 bases. The ends lost 3 bases at V and 0 bases at J; junction bases unmatched: 19. The length of the CDR3 is 21 residues. Looked up from germline, CDR1 is MDHEN and CDR2 is SYDVKM. The CDR3 is CASSLGLKRAGAISSYNEQFF. The CDR3, as DNA: TGTGCCAGCAGTTTGGGGCTTAAACGAGCGGGGGCCATTAGCTCCTACAATGAGCAGTTCTTC.

The gene calls are TRBV27 and TRBJ2-3; D is perhaps TRBD2 (6 bases). The CDR3 contains 14 residues. CDR1 MNHEY and CDR2 SMNVEV come from the germline V gene (reference sequence). The V end lost 3 bases, the J end lost 1 base, and 8 bases lay between the germline ends. The CDR3 bases are TGTGCCAGCAGTTTTAGCGGACGCACAGATACGCAGTATTTT. Translating it yields CASSFSGRTDTQYF.

This chain connects TRBV18 to TRBJ2-7, with a weak D call TRBD1 (6 bases). The CDR3 contains 14 residues. Trimming removed 5 bases from V and 2 bases from J, with 13 bases in between. Looked up from germline, CDR1 is KGHSH and CDR2 is LQKENI. The CDR3 here is CASSGGQSAYEQYF. DNA for the CDR3: TGTGCCAGCTCAGGCGGACAGTCAGCCTACGAGCAGTACTTC.

Of note for this clone: Within the sample, other DNA sequences also encode this same CDR3. This chain joins TRBV7-9 and TRBJ2-7; D is perhaps TRBD1 (5 bases). The length of the CDR3 is 14 residues. Looked up from germline, CDR1 is SEHNR and CDR2 is FQNEAQ (reference sequence). The germline V and J ends were trimmed by 0 bases and 2 bases, with 8 bases remaining between them. CDR3 sequence (DNA): TGTGCCAGCAGCTTAGCTGGGGCAGCCTACGAGCAGTACTTC. This sequence encodes CASSLAGAAYEQYF.

The chain links TRBV6-1 to TRBJ2-7, with 7 bases fitting TRBD1. The germline V gene has CDR1 MNHNS and CDR2 SASEGT. J was trimmed by 4 bases and V by 8 bases; bases with no gene match: 11. The CDR3 loop spans 14 amino acids. Here the CDR3 reads CASRERGPPYEQYF. The CDR3, as DNA: TGTGCCAGCCGGGAAAGGGGGCCCCCTTACGAGCAGTACTTC.

Note on this clone: The same CDR3 also results from other DNA sequences found in this sample. The chain couples TRBV5-1 to TRBJ2-7; D not certain. The ends were cut back, 0 bases at V and 2 bases at J, with 9 bases in the middle. The germline CDR1 and CDR2 sequences are SGHRS and YFSETQ. This CDR3 has 14 residues. The CDR3 sequence: CASSLGGRTYEQYF. CDR3 coding DNA: TGCGCCAGCAGCTTGGGAGGACGCACCTACGAGCAGTACTTC.

The rearrangement uses TRBV6-6 and TRBJ2-7, with no clear D. This CDR3 spans 14 amino acids. Germline-derived CDR1 and CDR2 are MNHNY and SVGAGI (reference sequence). With 0 bases removed from V and 0 bases from J, the gap between germline ends came to 6 bases. CDR3 loop: CASSYSAGSYEQYF. The CDR3 DNA reads TGTGCCAGCAGTTACTCGGCAGGCTCCTACGAGCAGTACTTC.